This T cell receptor (beta chain) was sequenced during a study of cytomegalovirus exposure and HLA in healthy donors. The junction had 1 base not matched to a gene; V was cut back by 1 base and J by 3 bases. This CDR3 spans 15 amino acids. Germline CDR1 reads SEHNR; CDR2 reads FQNEAQ (reference sequence). This PCR relied on a set of 60 Vbeta primers and 13 Jbeta primers. This table comes from immunoSEQ multiplex PCR, and its TCRdb copy is limited to in-frame clones, with some not included. The sample consists of approximately 88,000 clones, 60% to 75% of them appearing once. Findings and limits, study-wide: The listing of roughly 160 TCR beta chains classed them as cytomegalovirus-associated. In a later analysis, common viral pathogens appeared linked to several of the most significant clusters. Later on, a genetic analysis was performed. It linked a missense variant in DCLRE1C with V- and J-gene trimming of TCR beta.

In regard to this clone: The antigen is not known.

This sequence originates from a man aged 60-69 years in good health and CMV-seronegative. The V and J genes are TRBV7-9 and TRBJ1-3; 9 bases are a match to TRBD1. The sequencing input was PBMCs. For the CDR3, the DNA is TGTGCCAGCAGCTTAGGACAGGGGGATGGAAACACCATATATTTT. Translating gives CASSLGQGDGNTIYF.